This TCR beta chain was sequenced during a study of blood T cell repertoires in COVID-19. The CDR3 runs to 18 residues. Germline V gene data show CDR1 as LGHDT and CDR2 as YNNKEL (reference sequence). The V segment lost 0 bases and the J segment 7 bases; nucleotides outside the gene matches: 10. The protocol was immunoSEQ multiplex PCR, while the TCRdb copy is restricted to in-frame clones and leaves out a portion. The sample has some 270,000 clones, approximately 90% seen once; the top ten hold 2.5% to 3%. The material sequenced was PBMCs or T cells enriched from blood (not recorded which). This rearrangement joins TRBV3-1 (or the pseudogene TRBV3-2) to TRBJ2-2, with 11 bases aligning to TRBD2. This clonotype originated in a man in his forties or fifties who had been exposed to COVID-19. This CDR3 reads CASSQDVRLAGRGGELFF. The CDR3 nucleotides are TGTGCCAGCAGCCAAGATGTAAGACTAGCGGGGAGGGGCGGGGAGCTGTTTTTT.